The clone carrying this T cell receptor (beta chain) was seen a few times. Its antigen is undetermined. The material for each subset, its genomic DNA, was split evenly across several immunoSEQ plates. Per the study methods: Because ImmunoSEQ provided only junction sequences with no quality scores, the filtering differed. Clones were read by immunoSEQ multiplex PCR, and TCRdb kept only the in-frame ones, dropping some. That table furnishes V, J and clone size, whereas the DNA furnished D and trimming. The table has 900,000 to 1,200,000 clones, around 82% seen once; the top ten hold under 0.8%. This specimen comes from a study of shared clonotypes between healthy human individuals. Study observations and caveats: Sequencing depth was predicted to influence how clonotypes are shared among donors.

All the donors were Caucasian adults who lived in Nashville, Tennessee. With 0 bases removed from V and 1 base from J, the gap between germline ends came to 1 base. This CDR3 is 12 amino acids long. CDR1 is SQVTM, CDR2 ANQGSEA, per germline. What was sequenced was memory CD4+ T cells from PBMCs. As to subset: CD45RA-negative fraction. The chain joins TRBV29-1 to TRBJ1-3; D not certain. The TCR sequence derives from a man between 18 and 29 years old in good health. Some clones in this sample may be carry-over from other donors' samples. The CDR3 protein is CSVEESGNTIYF. As DNA, the CDR3 is TGCAGCGTTGAAGAGTCTGGAAACACCATATATTTT.